The 9 T cell receptor beta chains listed next were all sequenced from one sample in a study of cytomegalovirus exposure and HLA in healthy donors. Both 60 Vbeta primers and 13 Jbeta primers went into the PCR. Some clones are missing from TCRdb's copy, which holds only in-frame ones; the method was immunoSEQ multiplex PCR. The table lists about 120,000 clones, over 65% of them singletons. Sequences were obtained from PBMCs. These receptors were collected from a female donor in good health and CMV-seronegative.

V gene TRBV7-3 combines with J gene TRBJ2-7; D gene ambiguous. The CDR3 covers 13 residues. V gave up 3 bases and J gave up 2 bases, with 8 bases separating them. The germline V gene has CDR1 SGHTA and CDR2 FQGTGA. The CDR3 nucleotides are TGTGCCAGCAGCTTTCTACCCGCCTACGAGCAGTACTTC. Translating gives CASSFLPAYEQYF.

V and J are TRBV9 and TRBJ1-2, with 7 bases identical to TRBD1. CDR1 SGDLS and CDR2 YYNGEE come from the germline V gene. This CDR3 is built from 13 residues. The V and J ends lost 3 bases and 4 bases, in that order; junction bases with no gene match: 3. The CDR3 region has the DNA TGTGCCAGCAGCGCCAGGACAGGCTATGGCTACACCTTC. As protein: CASSARTGYGYTF.

The J gene is TRBJ2-2, the V gene TRBV25-1; 8 bases align to TRBD1. This CDR3 is 16 amino acids long. Germline trimming cut 4 bases from V and 5 bases from J; bases unmatched to any gene: 9. Germline assignment: CDR1 MGHDK and CDR2 SYGVNS. The CDR3 sequence is CASSAGGAGWTGELFF. CDR3 coding DNA: TGTGCCAGCAGTGCAGGGGGCGCGGGTTGGACCGGGGAGCTGTTTTTT. The entire variable domain, with the rest obtained from reference TRBV25-1 and TRBJ2-2, is as follows: EADIYQTPRYLVIGTGKKITLECSQTMGHDKMYWYQQDPGMELHLIHYSYGVNSTEKGDLSSESTVSRIRTEHFPLTLESARPSHTSQYLCASSAGGAGWTGELFFGEGSRLTVL.

Comments on this clone: The sample holds other DNA sequences that translate to the same CDR3. The chain is built from TRBV19 and TRBJ2-1, with D uncertain. CDR1 and CDR2 (germline): LNHDA, SQIVND (reference sequence). V was pared by 5 bases and J by 6 bases, with 14 bases between. This CDR3 spans 14 amino acids. The CDR3 nucleotides are TGTGCCAGTAGTGTGATACTCTCAGGCAATGAGCAGTTCTTC. This sequence encodes CASSVILSGNEQFF.

V usage is TRBV19 and J usage is TRBJ2-5; TRBD2 matches 10 bases. Germline trimming cut 6 bases from V and 5 bases from J; bases unmatched to any gene: 3. The CDR3 is made up of 13 amino acids. CDR1 and CDR2 (germline): LNHDA, SQIVND (reference sequence). The CDR3 sequence is CASRKAGGETQYF. The CDR3 DNA is TGTGCCAGTAGAAAAGCGGGGGGGGAGACCCAGTACTTC.

The V gene is TRBV11-2, the J gene TRBJ2-3; maybe TRBD2 (5 bases). V lost 5 bases to trimming and J lost 2 bases, with 11 bases between them. The CDR3 is made up of 14 amino acids. Germline assignment: CDR1 SGHAT and CDR2 FQNNGV. CDR3 residues: CASSQPGDTDTQYF. For the CDR3, the DNA is TGTGCCAGCAGCCAACCCGGGGACACAGATACGCAGTATTTT.

The chain joins TRBV11-2 to TRBJ2-5; TRBD2 might be the D (5 bases). Trimming removed 1 base at V and 5 bases at J, with 14 bases between. There are 15 residues in the CDR3. CDR1 SGHAT and CDR2 FQNNGV come from the germline V gene. The CDR3 is CASSLGDAGRETQYF. DNA of the CDR3: TGTGCCAGCAGCTTAGGCGACGCGGGCCGGGAGACCCAGTACTTC. The full variable domain, its missing parts supplied by reference TRBV11-2 and TRBJ2-5, is EAGVAQSPRYKIIEKRQSVAFWCNPISGHATLYWYQQILGQGPKLLIQFQNNGVVDDSQLPKDRFSAERLKGVDSTLKIQPAKLEDSAVYLCASSLGDAGRETQYFGPGTRLLVL.

The V gene is TRBV5-1, the J gene TRBJ2-3; 10 positions match TRBD2. CDR1 is SGHRS and CDR2 is YFSETQ in the germline V gene. This CDR3 is built from 14 residues. After removal of 0 bases from V and 6 bases from J, the junction contained 1 base not matched to a gene. The CDR3 sequence: CASSLETSGDTQYF. CDR3 sequence (DNA): TGCGCCAGCAGCTTGGAGACTAGCGGGGATACGCAGTATTTT.

The J gene is TRBJ1-1, the V gene TRBV7-9; possible D gene TRBD1, 6 bases. Germline V gene data show CDR1 as SEHNR and CDR2 as FQNEAQ (reference sequence). V was clipped by 1 base and J by 1 base, with 16 bases between them. This CDR3 has 17 residues. The CDR3: CASSLVGRGRGNTEAFF. The DNA for the CDR3 is TGTGCCAGCAGCTTAGTTGGCCGAGGCAGGGGGAACACTGAAGCTTTCTTT.